Shown below are 25 T cell receptor beta chains from a single sample sequenced in a study of T cell changes during pregnancy in multiple sclerosis. Libraries were prepared by immunoSEQ multiplex PCR; TCRdb keeps only in-frame clonotypes and omits some of them. Of about 68,000 clones listed, 90% are singletons. Source: peripheral blood, taken in the third trimester of pregnancy. Receptor source: a female donor with multiple sclerosis, enrolled in a pregnancy study.

V is TRBV7-6 and J is TRBJ2-5; a weak D match, TRBD2 (5 bases). This CDR3 has 17 amino acids. V lost 1 base and J 2 bases, leaving 17 bases between the germline ends. The V gene's germline CDR1 is SGHVS and CDR2 FNYEAQ. CDR3 in amino acids: CASSLGRQLALQETQYF. DNA for the CDR3: TGTGCCAGCAGCTTAGGTCGGCAGCTAGCCCTACAAGAGACCCAGTACTTC.

This chain connects TRBV13 to TRBJ1-1, with TRBD1 identical over 7 bases. The V gene end was trimmed by 4 bases and the J gene end by 0 bases; junction bases not matched to a gene: 11. Germline CDR1 PRHDT, CDR2 FYEKMQ (reference sequence). The CDR3 length is 17 residues. This CDR3 is CASSSNHGQAMNTEAFF. The CDR3 DNA follows: TGTGCCAGCAGCTCCAATCACGGACAGGCGATGAACACTGAAGCTTTCTTT.

This chain joins TRBV12-5 and TRBJ1-1; D is perhaps TRBD1 (5 bases). The CDR3 loop spans 16 amino acids. Germline V gives CDR1 LGHNT, CDR2 FRNRAP. V was pared by 1 base and J by 0 bases, with 12 bases between. The chain's CDR3 is CASGLDRTPMNTEAFF. The CDR3 DNA is TGTGCTAGTGGTTTGGACAGGACGCCGATGAACACTGAAGCTTTCTTT. Drawing the rest from reference TRBV12-5 and TRBJ1-1, the complete variable domain is DARVTQTPRHKVTEMGQEVTMRCQPILGHNTVFWYRQTMMQGLELLAYFRNRAPLDDSGMPKDRFSAEMPDATLATLKIQPSEPRDSAVYFCASGLDRTPMNTEAFFGQGTRLTVV.

This clone was observed once. V gene TRBV11-3 combines with J gene TRBJ2-2, with TRBD2 matching over 8 bases. The V gene's germline CDR1 is SGHNT and CDR2 YENEEA. The CDR3 runs to 14 residues. V shed 3 bases and J 4 bases; nucleotides not matched to a gene: 1. In nucleotides, the CDR3 is TGTGCCAGCAGCTTGGCGGGGGGCACCGGGGAGCTGTTTTTT. Encoded protein: CASSLAGGTGELFF.

The CDR3 region is CAWVRGLPYNEQFF. DNA for the CDR3: TGTGCCTGGGTGAGGGGGCTACCCTACAATGAGCAGTTCTTC. The chain employs TRBV30 and TRBJ2-1; the match to TRBD1 covers 7 bases. V shed 5 bases and J 2 bases; nucleotides not matched to a gene: 6. Germline V CDR1 and CDR2: GTSNPN, SVGIG (reference sequence). CDR3 length equals 14 residues.

V is TRBV5-4 and J is TRBJ2-1; 9 bases are shared with TRBD2. The CDR3 contains 15 residues. Germline CDR1 is SGHNT and CDR2 is YYREEE (reference sequence). With V trimmed by 2 bases and J by 6 bases, 6 bases remained unmatched. The DNA for the CDR3 is TGTGCCAGCAGCTTCAAAGCGGGAGGTGGCAATGAGCAGTTCTTC. Translated: CASSFKAGGGNEQFF.

The chain uses TRBV7-9 and TRBJ2-2; weak D call: TRBD2 (7 bases). V gave up 5 bases and J gave up 5 bases, with 18 bases separating them. Germline CDR1 and CDR2: SEHNR and FQNEAQ (reference sequence). This CDR3 is built from 16 residues. As DNA, the CDR3 is TGTGCCAGCAGCCCGAAGGGGGAGCGGGAAACCGGGGAGCTGTTTTTT. Its translation is CASSPKGERETGELFF. Full variable domain (missing parts from reference TRBV7-9 and TRBJ2-2): DTGVSQNPRHKITKRGQNVTFRCDPISEHNRLYWYRQTLGQGPEFLTYFQNEAQLEKSRLLSDRFSAERPKGSFSTLEIQRTEQGDSAMYLCASSPKGERETGELFFGEGSRLTVL.

The chain joins TRBV29-1 to TRBJ2-1; 7 nucleotides match TRBD2. Trimming took 5 bases from V and 3 from J; bases not matched to a gene: 4. The CDR3 totals 13 residues. Germline assignment: CDR1 SQVTM and CDR2 ANQGSEA. The CDR3 sequence: CSVQRENYNEQFF. CDR3 nucleotides: TGCAGCGTTCAGCGGGAAAACTACAATGAGCAGTTCTTC.

The V gene is TRBV2, the J gene TRBJ1-2; D is unclear. The CDR3 has 13 residues. The ends were cut back, 6 bases at V and 1 base at J, with 9 bases in the middle. The V gene's germline CDR1 is SNHLY and CDR2 FYNNEI. Here the CDR3 reads CASSRAHNYGYTF. The CDR3 DNA reads TGTGCCAGCAGCCGAGCCCATAACTATGGCTACACCTTC.

The rearrangement uses TRBV2 and TRBJ2-1; D remains ambiguous. Looked up from germline, CDR1 is SNHLY and CDR2 is FYNNEI. V lost 6 bases, J lost 9 bases, and 12 bases lay in between. CDR3 size: 12 residues. For the CDR3, the DNA is TGTGCCAGCAGCCTAGATGGCGGTGAGCAGTTCTTC. Translated, it gives CASSLDGGEQFF.

The genes are TRBV7-2 and TRBJ2-3, with 7 positions matching TRBD2. The CDR3 has 16 residues. Germline assignment: CDR1 SGHTA and CDR2 FQGNSA. V gave up 2 bases and J gave up 1 base; unmatched junction bases: 6. The CDR3 region has the DNA TGTGCCAGCAGCTTAATATCGGCGGGGGGCACAGATACGCAGTATTTT. This gives the protein CASSLISAGGTDTQYF.

The chain employs TRBV6-5 and TRBJ1-2; tentative D call: TRBD1 (6 bases). V lost 2 bases, J lost 7 bases, and 17 bases lay in between. The germline CDR1 and CDR2 sequences are MNHEY and SVGAGI. There are 15 residues in the CDR3. The CDR3 is CASSYGLQGKGGYTF. CDR3 sequence (DNA): TGTGCCAGCAGTTACGGATTACAGGGAAAAGGTGGCTACACCTTC.

The chain is built from TRBV7-8 and TRBJ1-5, with unresolved D. Germline assignment: CDR1 SGHVS and CDR2 FQNEAQ. This CDR3 has 17 residues. The V end was cut by 1 base, the J end by 0 bases, with 13 bases between. DNA of the CDR3: TGTGCCAGCAGCTTAGGACGGCAGGTCGATAGCAATCAGCCCCAGCATTTT. Translation gives CASSLGRQVDSNQPQHF.

CDR3 protein: CASSYSGRGTTEAFF. CDR3 DNA: TGTGCCAGCAGTTACTCCGGCAGGGGGACCACTGAAGCTTTCTTT. The chain is built from TRBV6-5 and TRBJ1-1, with TRBD1 identical over 7 bases. CDR3 length: 15 amino acids. The V and J ends lost 0 bases and 4 bases, in that order; junction bases with no gene match: 5. The germline gives CDR1 MNHEY, CDR2 SVGAGI.

V usage is TRBV10-2 and J usage is TRBJ1-2; no clear D. CDR3 size: 13 residues. Germline CDR1 WSHSY, CDR2 SAAADI. The V gene lost 10 bases and the J gene lost 6 bases, with 18 bases spanning the gap. CDR3 in amino acids: CAIGGNGYHGYTF. DNA for the CDR3: TGCGCCATCGGTGGTAACGGGTACCATGGCTACACCTTC.

V and J are TRBV5-4 and TRBJ2-1; TRBD1 is a possible D gene (5 bases). This CDR3 region has 13 residues. Trimming left V 4 bases short and J 7 bases short, with 12 bases between. Germline V gives CDR1 SGHNT, CDR2 YYREEE (reference sequence). CDR3: CASSRPRDNEQFF. CDR3 nucleotides: TGTGCCAGCAGCCGCCCCAGGGATAATGAGCAGTTCTTC.

The chain is built from TRBV19 and TRBJ2-7; possibly TRBD1 for D (6 bases). The CDR3 runs to 14 residues. The ends were cut back, 8 bases at V and 2 bases at J, with 16 bases in the middle. Looked up from germline, CDR1 is LNHDA and CDR2 is SQIVND (reference sequence). CDR3 region: CASGTGFPPYEQYF. The CDR3 region has the DNA TGTGCCAGTGGTACAGGGTTCCCACCCTACGAGCAGTACTTC.

The rearrangement links TRBV30 to TRBJ2-7; D gene unclear. Germline loops: CDR1 GTSNPN, CDR2 SVGIG (reference sequence). Between the trimmed V and J ends, which lost 0 bases and 6 bases, there was a span of 6 bases. CDR3 length: 11 residues. The CDR3 sequence: CAWSVLREQYF. The CDR3 bases are TGTGCCTGGAGTGTCCTCCGCGAGCAGTACTTC.

The V gene is TRBV27, the J gene TRBJ1-2, with unresolved D. The CDR3 is 13 residues long. Between the trimmed V and J ends, which lost 3 bases and 7 bases, there was a span of 12 bases. The germline gives CDR1 MNHEY, CDR2 SMNVEV (reference sequence). CDR3 protein: CASSFSVLRGYTF. Here the CDR3 DNA reads TGTGCCAGCAGTTTCTCGGTCCTTCGTGGCTACACCTTC.

This sequence joins TRBV5-1 and TRBJ2-6; perhaps TRBD1 as D (5 bases). CDR1 and CDR2 (germline): SGHRS, YFSETQ. The CDR3 is made up of 15 amino acids. The ends were cut back, 4 bases at V and 0 bases at J, with 8 bases in the middle. The CDR3 sequence is CASSQQVSGANVLTF. As DNA, the CDR3 is TGCGCCAGCAGCCAACAGGTCTCTGGGGCCAACGTCCTGACTTTC.

The chain uses TRBV5-1 and TRBJ1-4; TRBD1 might be the D (6 bases). With 6 bases removed from V and 4 bases from J, the gap between germline ends came to 16 bases. The V gene's germline CDR1 is SGHRS and CDR2 YFSETQ. The CDR3 contains 15 residues. The CDR3 region has the DNA TGCGCCAGCACCCTGGGGGGGGGCCTTAATGAAAAACTGTTTTTT. Translating it yields CASTLGGGLNEKLFF.

The V and J genes are TRBV5-1 and TRBJ1-3; D might be TRBD1 (5 bases). The V and J ends lost 0 bases and 3 bases respectively, with 13 bases between them. This CDR3 is built from 16 residues. CDR1 and CDR2 from the germline V gene are SGHRS and YFSETQ. CDR3 residues: CASSLAGWGNGNTIYF. CDR3 nucleotides: TGCGCCAGCAGCTTGGCAGGGTGGGGAAATGGAAACACCATATATTTT.

The chain has TRBV19 and TRBJ2-7; a weak D match, TRBD2 (7 bases). Trimming stripped 3 bases from V and 3 bases from J, with 9 bases between. Germline CDR1 reads LNHDA; CDR2 reads SQIVND (reference sequence). This CDR3 contains 13 residues. In DNA form, the CDR3 reads TGTGCCAGTAGTATGAGGGGGGGCTACGAGCAGTACTTC. This sequence encodes CASSMRGGYEQYF.

This rearrangement joins TRBV21-1 to TRBJ1-4. TRBV21-1 is a recognized pseudogene. This CDR3 has 15 residues. This chain's CDR3 is CASSRSGRLAEKLFF. In DNA, the CDR3 is TGTGCCAGCAGCAGATCAGGGAGGTTGGCTGAAAAACTGTTTTTT.

The chain couples TRBV11-2 to TRBJ1-1; 9 positions agree with TRBD1. Trimming took 5 bases from V and 4 from J; bases not matched to a gene: 5. There are 14 residues in the CDR3. Germline-derived CDR1 and CDR2 are SGHAT and FQNNGV. The CDR3 nucleotides are TGTGCCAGCAGCAGACAGGGGGGGATCACTGAAGCTTTCTTT. Encoded protein: CASSRQGGITEAFF.